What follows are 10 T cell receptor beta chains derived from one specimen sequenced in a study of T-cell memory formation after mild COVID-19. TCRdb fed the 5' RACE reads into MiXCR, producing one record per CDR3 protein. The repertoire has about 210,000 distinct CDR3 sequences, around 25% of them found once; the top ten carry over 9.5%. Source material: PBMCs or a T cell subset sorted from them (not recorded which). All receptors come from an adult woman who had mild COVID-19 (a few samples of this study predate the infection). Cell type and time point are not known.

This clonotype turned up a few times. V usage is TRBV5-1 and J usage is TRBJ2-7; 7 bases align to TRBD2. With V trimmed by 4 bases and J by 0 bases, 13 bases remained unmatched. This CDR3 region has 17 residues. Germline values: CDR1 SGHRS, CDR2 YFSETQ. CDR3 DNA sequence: TGCGCCAGCAGCAACGGAAAATCTAGCGGTGGCTCCTACGAGCAGTACTTC. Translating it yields CASSNGKSSGGSYEQYF.

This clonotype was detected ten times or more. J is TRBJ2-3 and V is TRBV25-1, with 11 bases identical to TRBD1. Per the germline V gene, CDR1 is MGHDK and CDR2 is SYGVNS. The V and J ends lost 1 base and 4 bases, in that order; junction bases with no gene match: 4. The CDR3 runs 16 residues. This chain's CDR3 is CASSESGTGGSDTQYF. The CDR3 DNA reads TGTGCCAGCAGTGAATCGGGGACAGGGGGGTCAGATACGCAGTATTTT. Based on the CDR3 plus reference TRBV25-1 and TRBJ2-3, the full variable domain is EADIYQTPRYLVIGTGKKITLECSQTMGHDKMYWYQQDPGMELHLIHYSYGVNSTEKGDLSSESTVSRIRTEHFPLTLESARPSHTSQYLCASSESGTGGSDTQYFGPGTRLTVL.

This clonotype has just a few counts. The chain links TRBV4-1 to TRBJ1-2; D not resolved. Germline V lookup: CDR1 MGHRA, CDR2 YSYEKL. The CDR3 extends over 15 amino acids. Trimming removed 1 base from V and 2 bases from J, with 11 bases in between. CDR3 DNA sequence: TGCGCCAGCAGCCAAGCTCTGGGCTTAAACTATGGCTACACCTTC. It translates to CASSQALGLNYGYTF.

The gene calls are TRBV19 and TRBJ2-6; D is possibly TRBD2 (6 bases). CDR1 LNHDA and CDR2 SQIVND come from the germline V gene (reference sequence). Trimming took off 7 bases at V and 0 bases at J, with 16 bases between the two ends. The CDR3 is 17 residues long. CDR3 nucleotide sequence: TGTGCCAGTACTTCGCGGGGCGCTAGCTCTGGGGCCAACGTCCTGACTTTC. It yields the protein CASTSRGASSGANVLTF.

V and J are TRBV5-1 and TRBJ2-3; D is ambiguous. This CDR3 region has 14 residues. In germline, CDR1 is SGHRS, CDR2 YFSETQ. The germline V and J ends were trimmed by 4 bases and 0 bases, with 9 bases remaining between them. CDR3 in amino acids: CASSPQPSTDTQYF. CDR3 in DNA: TGCGCCAGCAGCCCCCAGCCGAGCACAGATACGCAGTATTTT.

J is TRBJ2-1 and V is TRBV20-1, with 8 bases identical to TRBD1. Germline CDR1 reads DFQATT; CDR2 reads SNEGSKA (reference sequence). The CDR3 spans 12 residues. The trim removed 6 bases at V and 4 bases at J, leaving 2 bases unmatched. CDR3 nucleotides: TGCAGTGCAAACAGGGGGTACAATGAGCAGTTCTTC. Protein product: CSANRGYNEQFF.

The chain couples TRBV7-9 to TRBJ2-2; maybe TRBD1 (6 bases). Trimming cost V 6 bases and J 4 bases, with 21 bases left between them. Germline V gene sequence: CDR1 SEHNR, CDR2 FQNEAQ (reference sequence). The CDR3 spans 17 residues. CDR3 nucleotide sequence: TGTGCCAGCAGTCCACCGGGACAAATTAGGAGCACCGGGGAGCTGTTTTTT. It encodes CASSPPGQIRSTGELFF.

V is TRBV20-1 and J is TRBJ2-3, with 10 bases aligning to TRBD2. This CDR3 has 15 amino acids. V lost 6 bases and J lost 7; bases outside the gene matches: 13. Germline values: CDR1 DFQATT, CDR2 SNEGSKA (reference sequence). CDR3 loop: CSATTSGSSSYTQYF. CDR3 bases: TGCAGTGCAACGACTAGCGGGTCCTCGTCTTATACGCAGTATTTT.

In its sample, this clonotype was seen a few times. CDR3 region: CASSPGQGWLGTEAFF. CDR3 in DNA: TGTGCCAGCAGCCCGGGACAGGGATGGCTGGGGACTGAAGCTTTCTTT. The chain joins TRBV6-5 to TRBJ1-1; 9 bases fit TRBD1. Per germline, CDR1 MNHEY and CDR2 SVGAGI. The V gene end was trimmed by 6 bases and the J gene end by 5 bases; junction bases not matched to a gene: 13. The CDR3 has 16 amino acids.

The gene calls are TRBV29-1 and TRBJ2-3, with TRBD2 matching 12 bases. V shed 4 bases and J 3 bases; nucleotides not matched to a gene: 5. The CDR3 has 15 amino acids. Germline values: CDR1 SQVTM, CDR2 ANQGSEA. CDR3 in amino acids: CSVGPTSGGTDTQYF. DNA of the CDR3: TGCAGCGTTGGTCCGACTAGCGGGGGAACAGATACGCAGTATTTT.